These 27 T cell receptor beta chains were all obtained from the same sample, sequenced in a study of blood T cell repertoires in COVID-19. The data were produced by immunoSEQ multiplex PCR, yet TCRdb's version contains in-frame clones alone and is incomplete. The sample consists of 280,000 or so clones, 83% of them appearing once. The sample comprised peripheral blood. The receptors come from a woman aged 45-60 years who had recovered from COVID-19.

V usage is TRBV4-2 and J usage is TRBJ1-1; 7 nucleotides line up with TRBD1. This CDR3 comprises 19 residues. Germline V CDR1 and CDR2: LGHNA, YNFKEQ. Germline trimming cut 2 bases from V and 0 bases from J; bases unmatched to any gene: 15. CDR3 DNA: TGTGCCAGCAGCCAACCAGACAGGGACCCCTCCTCCATGAACACTGAAGCTTTCTTT. Protein product: CASSQPDRDPSSMNTEAFF.

This rearrangement joins TRBV9 to TRBJ2-1, with a possible D match to TRBD2 (5 bases). CDR3 size: 16 residues. CDR1 is SGDLS, CDR2 YYNGEE, per germline. The V end was cut by 0 bases, the J end by 3 bases, with 13 bases between. The CDR3 DNA sequence: TGTGCCAGCAGCGTAGCCACGGGAATCGGCTACAATGAGCAGTTCTTC. Its protein product is CASSVATGIGYNEQFF.

This rearrangement joins TRBV29-1 to TRBJ2-7, with TRBD2 as a possible D gene (6 bases). V lost 3 bases, J lost 5 bases, and 11 bases lay in between. CDR1 is SQVTM, CDR2 ANQGSEA, per germline. This CDR3 is 12 amino acids long. The chain's CDR3 is CSVDLGTHEQYF. The CDR3, as DNA: TGCAGCGTTGACCTCGGGACTCACGAGCAGTACTTC.

The sample holds a few counts of this clone. This chain uses TRBV30 with TRBJ1-1, with TRBD1 matching over 9 bases. The CDR3 totals 14 residues. J lost 1 base, V lost 2 bases, and 2 bases had no gene match. The germline gives CDR1 GTSNPN, CDR2 SVGIG (reference sequence). The CDR3 nucleotides read TGTGCCTGGAGTACGGGACAGGGGAACACTGAAGCTTTCTTT. Translation gives CAWSTGQGNTEAFF.

This rearrangement joins TRBV29-1 to TRBJ2-6; D gene unclear. This CDR3 comprises 15 residues. The V and J ends lost 1 base and 0 bases respectively, with 7 bases between them. In germline, CDR1 is SQVTM, CDR2 ANQGSEA. The CDR3 nucleotides are TGCAGCGTTGAAGTCCCCTCCTCTGGGGCCAACGTCCTGACTTTC. Translated: CSVEVPSSGANVLTF. Full variable domain (remainder filled in from reference TRBV29-1 and TRBJ2-6): SAVISQKPSRDICQRGTSLTIQCQVDSQVTMMFWYRQQPGQSLTLIATANQGSEATYESGFVIDKFPISRPNLTFSTLTVSNMSPEDSSIYLCSVEVPSSGANVLTFGAGSRLTVL.

V is TRBV28 and J is TRBJ1-1; 10 bases map to TRBD1. V lost 6 bases, J lost 3 bases, and 7 bases stayed unmatched. There are 15 residues in the CDR3. CDR1 MDHEN and CDR2 SYDVKM come from the germline V gene. In DNA form, the CDR3 reads TGTGCCAGCAGCCCTAGGACAGGGGGGTACACTGAAGCTTTCTTT. This encodes CASSPRTGGYTEAFF. Together with reference TRBV28 and TRBJ1-1, the CDR3 gives the full variable domain: DVKVTQSSRYLVKRTGEKVFLECVQDMDHENMFWYRQDPGLGLRLIYFSYDVKMKEKGDIPEGYSVSREKKERFSLILESASTNQTSMYLCASSPRTGGYTEAFFGQGTRLTVV.

V gene TRBV27 combines with J gene TRBJ1-6, with D perhaps TRBD1 (5 bases). CDR1 and CDR2 from the germline V gene are MNHEY and SMNVEV (reference sequence). The ends were cut back, 2 bases at V and 7 bases at J, with 9 bases in the middle. This CDR3 is built from 14 residues. The CDR3 loop is CASSLRGGNSPLHF. DNA of the CDR3: TGTGCCAGCAGTTTAAGGGGCGGAAATTCACCCCTCCACTTT.

The chain carries TRBV7-2 and TRBJ2-1, with 11 bases aligning to TRBD2. This CDR3 spans 13 amino acids. V lost 7 bases to trimming and J lost 10 bases; unmatched junction nucleotides: 6. Germline V gene sequence: CDR1 SGHTA, CDR2 FQGNSA. The CDR3 sequence: CASTLAGVREQFF. DNA of the CDR3: TGTGCCAGCACACTAGCGGGAGTTCGGGAGCAGTTCTTC.

The rearrangement joins TRBV28 to TRBJ2-7, with D possibly TRBD2 on 5 matching bases. CDR1 is MDHEN, CDR2 SYDVKM, per germline. This CDR3 is built from 14 residues. The V end lost 3 bases, the J end lost 1 base, and 10 bases lay between the germline ends. The CDR3 reads CASSLVEASYEQYF. CDR3 nucleotide sequence: TGTGCCAGCAGTTTGGTGGAGGCATCCTACGAGCAGTACTTC.

The chain joins TRBV7-9 to TRBJ2-5; possibly TRBD1 for D (6 bases). The V end lost 4 bases, the J end lost 1 base, and 7 bases lay between the germline ends. Germline V gene sequence: CDR1 SEHNR, CDR2 FQNEAQ (reference sequence). The CDR3 has 13 residues. The CDR3 sequence is CASSSGVQETQYF. CDR3 DNA: TGTGCCAGCAGCTCAGGGGTCCAAGAGACCCAGTACTTC.

This chain links TRBV11-3 with TRBJ1-1, with a tentative D call TRBD1 (6 bases). CDR3 length: 20 residues. V lost 3 bases and J 0 bases, leaving 26 bases between the germline ends. CDR1 SGHNT and CDR2 YENEEA come from the germline V gene. The CDR3 protein is CASSFEWAGAQSRMNTEAFF. For the CDR3, the DNA is TGTGCCAGCAGCTTCGAGTGGGCAGGGGCCCAGTCACGAATGAACACTGAAGCTTTCTTT.

About this clone itself: Additional DNA sequences in this sample encode the identical CDR3. V gene TRBV28 combines with J gene TRBJ1-4, with 9 nucleotides matching TRBD1. The CDR3 has 15 residues. J was trimmed by 3 bases and V by 4 bases; bases with no gene match: 3. Germline values: CDR1 MDHEN, CDR2 SYDVKM. In nucleotides, the CDR3 is TGTGCCAGCAGTTCGGGACAGGGTCCTAATGAAAAACTGTTTTTT. This codes for CASSSGQGPNEKLFF.

The chain couples TRBV7-8 to TRBJ2-5; 13 positions match TRBD2. Germline-derived CDR1 and CDR2 are SGHVS and FQNEAQ. The CDR3 length is 16 residues. The V segment lost 5 bases and the J segment 5 bases; nucleotides outside the gene matches: 8. Written as DNA, the CDR3 is TGTGCCAGCAGCCGATCGACTAGCGGGGGGAGGGAGACCCAGTACTTC. Its translation: CASSRSTSGGRETQYF.

The rearrangement joins TRBV5-4 to TRBJ2-5; D may be TRBD2 (6 bases). CDR3 size: 13 residues. With 5 bases removed from V and 4 bases from J, the gap between germline ends came to 12 bases. Germline loops: CDR1 SGHNT, CDR2 YYREEE (reference sequence). The CDR3 is CASSLQGGETQYF. CDR3 DNA: TGTGCCAGCAGTCTCCAGGGAGGAGAGACCCAGTACTTC.

The gene calls are TRBV14 and TRBJ1-1, with 9 bases matching TRBD1. CDR3 size: 13 residues. Germline V CDR1 and CDR2: SGHDN, FVKESK. V dropped 5 bases and J dropped 5; count of bases not matched to a gene: 3. Written as DNA, the CDR3 is TGTGCCAGCAGCTCGACAGGGGGAACTGAAGCTTTCTTT. This translates into CASSSTGGTEAFF.

The V and J genes are TRBV28 and TRBJ1-3, with 7 bases lining up with TRBD1. The ends lost 5 bases at V and 1 base at J; junction bases unmatched: 5. The CDR3 has 15 amino acids. CDR1 MDHEN and CDR2 SYDVKM come from the germline V gene. The CDR3 here is CASSPGGWSGNTIYF. Here the CDR3 DNA reads TGTGCCAGCAGTCCAGGGGGGTGGTCTGGAAACACCATATATTTT.

This chain links TRBV5-1 with TRBJ2-1, with TRBD1 matching over 8 bases. Per germline, CDR1 SGHRS and CDR2 YFSETQ. This CDR3 is 16 amino acids long. V shed 3 bases and J 6 bases; nucleotides not matched to a gene: 11. The CDR3 sequence is CASSSTDRGVSNEQFF. CDR3 bases: TGCGCCAGCAGCTCTACCGACAGGGGAGTATCCAATGAGCAGTTCTTC.

J is TRBJ1-1 and V is TRBV19; D might be TRBD1 (6 bases). From germline, CDR1 is LNHDA and CDR2 SQIVND (reference sequence). V was shortened by 6 bases and J by 0 bases, with 20 bases between the two germline ends. The CDR3 loop spans 17 amino acids. CDR3 in amino acids: CASSTSGQLRVNTEAFF. The CDR3, as DNA: TGTGCCAGTAGCACCTCGGGACAACTAAGGGTGAACACTGAAGCTTTCTTT.

V and J are TRBV3-1 (or the pseudogene TRBV3-2) and TRBJ2-7; the match to TRBD2 covers 7 bases. The germline CDR1 and CDR2 sequences are LGHDT and YNNKEL (reference sequence). Unmatched junction bases numbered 8, after V lost 8 bases and J lost 1 base. The CDR3 extends over 14 amino acids. CDR3 sequence (DNA): TGTGCCAGCGGGGCTAGCGGCCTGTCCTACGAGCAGTACTTC. It translates to CASGASGLSYEQYF.

The chain combines TRBV6-5 with TRBJ1-1; 8 nucleotides align to TRBD1. The germline gives CDR1 MNHEY, CDR2 SVGAGI. With V trimmed by 4 bases and J by 5 bases, 9 bases remained unmatched. CDR3 length: 15 amino acids. CDR3 loop: CASSSGQGAGTEAFF. The CDR3 DNA reads as TGTGCCAGCAGTTCCGGGCAGGGGGCAGGGACTGAAGCTTTCTTT.

V is TRBV2 and J is TRBJ2-7, with 11 bases matching TRBD2. This CDR3 has 14 amino acids. Trimming removed 6 bases from V and 7 bases from J; junction bases left unmatched: 8. The germline CDR1 and CDR2 sequences are SNHLY and FYNNEI. The CDR3 sequence is CASSSGLAGLEQYF. The CDR3 DNA is TGTGCCAGCAGCTCCGGACTAGCGGGCTTAGAGCAGTACTTC.

Written as DNA, the CDR3 is TGTGCCAGCAGCCCTACGGGAGACTCTGGAAACACCATATATTTT. Its protein is CASSPTGDSGNTIYF. The V call is TRBV9, the J call TRBJ1-3, with D unresolved. Germline V lookup: CDR1 SGDLS, CDR2 YYNGEE. The CDR3 is 15 amino acids. V dropped 4 bases and J dropped 0 bases, with 11 bases sitting between them. Supplemented by reference TRBV9 and TRBJ1-3, the full variable domain reads DSGVTQTPKHLITATGQRVTLRCSPRSGDLSVYWYQQSLDQGLQFLIQYYNGEERAKGNILERFSAQQFPDLHSELNLSSLELGDSALYFCASSPTGDSGNTIYFGEGSWLTVV.

This clone has just one count. The V gene is TRBV7-2, the J gene TRBJ1-3; no reliable D call. The CDR3 consists of 16 residues. V was shortened by 1 base and J by 1 base, with 11 bases between the two germline ends. CDR1 and CDR2 (germline): SGHTA, FQGNSA. This chain's CDR3 is CASSLGSSASGNTIYF. The CDR3 nucleotides read TGTGCCAGCAGCTTAGGTTCCAGCGCGTCTGGAAACACCATATATTTT.

This clone was observed once. The genes are TRBV10-3 and TRBJ2-3, with 8 bases that match TRBD1. Losses at the gene ends were 2 bases for V and 0 bases for J; bases not matched to a gene: 4. Germline V gene sequence: CDR1 ENHRY, CDR2 SYGVKD. The CDR3 extends over 16 amino acids. The CDR3 DNA reads as TGTGCCATCAGTGAGGGACAGGGTACTAGCACAGATACGCAGTATTTT. This sequence encodes CAISEGQGTSTDTQYF.

The V gene is TRBV5-1, the J gene TRBJ2-5; tentative D call: TRBD1 (5 bases). This CDR3 is 15 amino acids long. Per germline, CDR1 SGHRS and CDR2 YFSETQ. The V end was cut by 0 bases, the J end by 4 bases, with 13 bases between. This CDR3 is CASSLESQGRETQYF. The CDR3 DNA reads as TGCGCCAGCAGCTTGGAGAGCCAGGGAAGAGAGACCCAGTACTTC.

For the CDR3, the DNA is TGTGCCAGCAGCGTGGGCGTCGACCAGCCCCAGCATTTT. It encodes CASSVGVDQPQHF. The chain recombines TRBV9 with TRBJ1-5; D gene unclear. The V and J ends lost 2 bases and 7 bases respectively, with 10 bases between them. The CDR3 totals 13 residues. The germline V gene encodes CDR1 SGDLS and CDR2 YYNGEE.

CDR3: CATSDARDTASNEKLFF. In DNA, the CDR3 is TGTGCCACCAGTGACGCCCGGGACACCGCATCTAATGAAAAACTGTTTTTT. The chain couples TRBV24-1 to TRBJ1-4, with a possible D match to TRBD1 (6 bases). Trimming removed 4 bases at V and 3 bases at J, with 17 bases between. The V gene's germline CDR1 is KGHDR and CDR2 SFDVKD. CDR3 length: 17 residues.